Here is one TCR beta chain with its context. What it binds is not known. The data stem from a study of lymphopenia after photon versus proton radiotherapy. Regarding the study as a whole: Better survival with proton therapy was suggested as possible, not demonstrated. Proton therapy kept repertoires fairly stable, unlike photons, which gained effector/memory cells. Post-nadir TCR diversity decline inversely tracked overall survival among those who died. After lymphocyte nadir, photon-treated repertoires showed oligoclonal expansion, especially CD8+ Temra.

The table came from immunoSEQ multiplex PCR; TCRdb's copy has only in-frame clones and leaves some out. Of approximately 22,000 clones in the sample, roughly 80% were seen once. CDR3 length: 13 residues. Germline V gene lookup returns CDR1 MNHEY and CDR2 SVGAGI. Trimming pared 7 bases from V and 9 bases from J, leaving 13 bases between. The receptor's source is a woman in her 70s with pancreatic cancer. This chain links TRBV6-5 with TRBJ1-6; D perhaps matches TRBD1 (5 bases). Material: peripheral blood, obtained from a patient treated with proton-based radiotherapy. In DNA, the CDR3 is TGTGCCAGCACCCTGAGGGGTTTTTCACCCCTCCACTTT. Amino acids: CASTLRGFSPLHF.